A selection of T cell receptor beta chains follows, all from one sample in a study of OX40 agonist ivuxolimab in advanced cancers. Here immunoSEQ multiplex PCR was the method, and the copy in TCRdb shows in-frame clones only, minus some. The sample carries fewer than 80,000 clones, about four fifths recorded once. The sequences come from CD4+ or CD8+ T cells sorted from blood, collected in a trial of the OX40 agonist ivuxolimab. The receptors originated from an adult with an advanced solid tumor such as melanoma, head and neck, liver or kidney cancer. Each CDR3 is given with its conserved first and last residue. D genes are given only for firm matches. A row's size may be missing; if present it is once, few, many or a size class.

abundance: NA
v_gene: TRBV15
d_gene: NA
j_gene: TRBJ1-6
len: 13
CDR3nt: TGTGCCACCTCTGCCGAATTGGGTTCACCCCTCCACTTT
CDR3aa: CATSAELGSPLHF

abundance: NA
v_gene: TRBV2
d_gene: NA
j_gene: TRBJ1-1
len: 11
CDR3nt: TGTGCCAGCAGGAGGAGCACTGAAGCTTTCTTT
CDR3aa: CASRRSTEAFF

abundance: NA
v_gene: TRBV7-9
d_gene: NA
j_gene: TRBJ2-1
len: 16
CDR3nt: TGTGCCAGCAGCTTAGCGTTGGCGGGGACCTACAATGAGCAGTTCTTC
CDR3aa: CASSLALAGTYNEQFF

abundance: NA
v_gene: TRBV19
d_gene: NA
j_gene: TRBJ2-7
len: 14
CDR3nt: TGTGCCAGTAGCCTCAGGGTAGGGTTCTACGAGCAGTACTTC
CDR3aa: CASSLRVGFYEQYF

abundance: NA
v_gene: TRBV11-2
d_gene: TRBD1
j_gene: TRBJ2-5
len: 14
CDR3nt: TGTGCCAGCAGCATACCAGGACAGGGGGAGACCCAGTACTTC
CDR3aa: CASSIPGQGETQYF

abundance: few
v_gene: TRBV7-2
d_gene: TRBD1
j_gene: TRBJ1-6
len: 15
CDR3nt: TGTGCCAGCAGCTTTGGGGGACAGCGTAATTCACCCCTCCACTTT
CDR3aa: CASSFGGQRNSPLHF

abundance: few
v_gene: TRBV19
d_gene: TRBD1
j_gene: TRBJ1-2
len: 16
CDR3nt: TGTGCCAGTAGTCCTAAGGAGGGACAGGGAAGGTATGGCTACACCTTC
CDR3aa: CASSPKEGQGRYGYTF

abundance: NA
v_gene: TRBV7-6
d_gene: TRBD1
j_gene: TRBJ2-1
len: 15
CDR3nt: TGTGCCAGCAGCTTAATCGACAGGGAATTTAATGAGCAGTTCTTC
CDR3aa: CASSLIDREFNEQFF

abundance: NA
v_gene: TRBV9
d_gene: TRBD1
j_gene: TRBJ1-4
len: 15
CDR3nt: TGTGCCAGCAGCGTAGGAGCCAGGGGGAGCGAAAAACTGTTTTTT
CDR3aa: CASSVGARGSEKLFF

abundance: NA
v_gene: TRBV18
d_gene: TRBD1
j_gene: TRBJ2-5
len: 15
CDR3nt: TGTGCCAGCTCACCCGGGACAGGGGCTTATGAGACCCAGTACTTC
CDR3aa: CASSPGTGAYETQYF

abundance: NA
v_gene: TRBV9
d_gene: TRBD1
j_gene: TRBJ1-1
len: 15
CDR3nt: TGTGCCAGCAGCATCAGGGGGCGGGGCGACACTGAAGCTTTCTTT
CDR3aa: CASSIRGRGDTEAFF

abundance: NA
v_gene: TRBV6-1
d_gene: NA
j_gene: TRBJ2-7
len: 14
CDR3nt: TGTGCCAGCAGTGACCCAGGGAGCTCCTACGAGCAGTACTTC
CDR3aa: CASSDPGSSYEQYF

abundance: NA
v_gene: TRBV27
d_gene: TRBD1
j_gene: TRBJ2-5
len: 18
CDR3nt: TGTGCCAGCAGTTTATCGGCGTGGTTGGGGACAGGGGGAGAGACCCAGTACTTC
CDR3aa: CASSLSAWLGTGGETQYF

abundance: NA
v_gene: TRBV10-3
d_gene: NA
j_gene: TRBJ2-7
len: 11
CDR3nt: TGTGCCATCAGGAGCTCCTACGAGCAGTACTTC
CDR3aa: CAIRSSYEQYF

abundance: NA
v_gene: TRBV7-2
d_gene: NA
j_gene: TRBJ2-6
len: 15
CDR3nt: TGCGCCAGCAGCTTAGGGTTTAGGGGGGCCAACGTCCTGACTTTC
CDR3aa: CASSLGFRGANVLTF

abundance: NA
v_gene: TRBV23-1
d_gene: NA
j_gene: TRBJ2-7
len: 16
CDR3nt: TGCGCCAGCAGTCATTGGCAAGGGACTTCGGAATACGAGCAGTACTTC
CDR3aa: CASSHWQGTSEYEQYF

abundance: NA
v_gene: TRBV29-1
d_gene: NA
j_gene: TRBJ2-7
len: 14
CDR3nt: TGCAGCGTTGCGGCCAGGGGTTTCTCGGGGGAGCAGTACTTC
CDR3aa: CSVAARGFSGEQYF

abundance: NA
v_gene: TRBV5-1
d_gene: NA
j_gene: TRBJ2-7
len: 16
CDR3nt: TGCGCCAGCAGCTTGGCCCTGGGGGGATACTCCTACGAGCAGTACTTC
CDR3aa: CASSLALGGYSYEQYF

abundance: few
v_gene: TRBV28
d_gene: TRBD1
j_gene: TRBJ1-2
len: 13
CDR3nt: TGTGCCACCCTCCCGGGACAGGGGTGGGGCTACACCTTC
CDR3aa: CATLPGQGWGYTF

abundance: NA
v_gene: TRBV9
d_gene: NA
j_gene: TRBJ1-6
len: 12
CDR3nt: TGTGCCAGCAGCGTTGAGAATTCACCCCTCCACTTT
CDR3aa: CASSVENSPLHF

abundance: NA
v_gene: TRBV2
d_gene: NA
j_gene: TRBJ2-5
len: 15
CDR3nt: TGTGCCAGCAGTGAGGAGTCAGCAGGATGGGAGACCCAGTACTTC
CDR3aa: CASSEESAGWETQYF

abundance: NA
v_gene: TRBV27
d_gene: TRBD2
j_gene: TRBJ2-3
len: 17
CDR3nt: TGTGCCAGCAGGAGACTAGCGGGGGGGCAGGCGGCAGATACGCAGTATTTT
CDR3aa: CASRRLAGGQAADTQYF

abundance: NA
v_gene: TRBV29-1
d_gene: NA
j_gene: TRBJ2-7
len: 12
CDR3nt: TGCAGCGGTTATGACAGCTCCTACGAGCAGTACTTC
CDR3aa: CSGYDSSYEQYF

abundance: NA
v_gene: TRBV5-1
d_gene: NA
j_gene: TRBJ1-1
len: 12
CDR3nt: TGCGCCAGCAGAGACCAGGACACTGAAGCTTTCTTT
CDR3aa: CASRDQDTEAFF

abundance: few
v_gene: TRBV27
d_gene: NA
j_gene: TRBJ1-2
len: 14
CDR3nt: TGTGCCAGCAGTTACCTCGGGGGCGACTATGGCTACACCTTC
CDR3aa: CASSYLGGDYGYTF

abundance: NA
v_gene: TRBV9
d_gene: TRBD2
j_gene: TRBJ2-3
len: 16
CDR3nt: TGTGCCAGCAGCGTAGCTTCCCTAGCGGGGGTTCAGACGCAGTATTTT
CDR3aa: CASSVASLAGVQTQYF

abundance: few
v_gene: TRBV28
d_gene: NA
j_gene: TRBJ1-2
len: 14
CDR3nt: TGTGCCAGCAGTTTCGGGGGGGGTAACTATGGCTACACCTTC
CDR3aa: CASSFGGGNYGYTF

abundance: NA
v_gene: TRBV6-6
d_gene: NA
j_gene: TRBJ2-7
len: 11
CDR3nt: TGTGCCAGCAGTTCTATAGTTGAGGAGTACTTC
CDR3aa: CASSSIVEEYF

abundance: NA
v_gene: TRBV11-1
d_gene: NA
j_gene: TRBJ2-1
len: 15
CDR3nt: TGTGCCAGCAGCTCCCGGATAGACAGACCATTTGAGCAGTTCTTC
CDR3aa: CASSSRIDRPFEQFF

abundance: NA
v_gene: TRBV25-1
d_gene: NA
j_gene: TRBJ1-4
len: 14
CDR3nt: TGTGCCAGCAGTGAGGGGGGCGGTAATGAAAAACTGTTTTTT
CDR3aa: CASSEGGGNEKLFF

abundance: NA
v_gene: TRBV30
d_gene: NA
j_gene: TRBJ1-3
len: 13
CDR3nt: TGTGCCTGGAGTGTGAATAACAGAAACACCATATATTTT
CDR3aa: CAWSVNNRNTIYF

abundance: NA
v_gene: TRBV2
d_gene: NA
j_gene: TRBJ2-7
len: 11
CDR3nt: TGTGCCAGCAGCACGGAGGACGAGCAGTACTTC
CDR3aa: CASSTEDEQYF

abundance: NA
v_gene: TRBV5-1
d_gene: NA
j_gene: TRBJ2-3
len: 14
CDR3nt: TGCGCCAGCAGCTTGGAACCTAGCACAGATACGCAGTATTTT
CDR3aa: CASSLEPSTDTQYF

abundance: NA
v_gene: TRBV5-8
d_gene: NA
j_gene: TRBJ2-4
len: 15
CDR3nt: TGTGCCAGCAGCCCCTATGGGGGGTTCAAAAACATTCAGTACTTC
CDR3aa: CASSPYGGFKNIQYF

abundance: NA
v_gene: TRBV6-4
d_gene: TRBD1
j_gene: TRBJ1-6
len: 15
CDR3nt: TGTGCCAGCAGTGACAGGGGGCTAAATAATTCACCCCTCCACTTT
CDR3aa: CASSDRGLNNSPLHF

abundance: NA
v_gene: TRBV9
d_gene: TRBD2
j_gene: TRBJ2-1
len: 15
CDR3nt: TGTGCCAGCAGCGTAGTGGGGTCGGGGGGCAATGAGCAGTTCTTC
CDR3aa: CASSVVGSGGNEQFF

abundance: few
v_gene: TRBV2
d_gene: NA
j_gene: TRBJ1-1
len: 11
CDR3nt: TGTGCCAGCACCTATGTGTCTGAAGCTTTCTTT
CDR3aa: CASTYVSEAFF

abundance: NA
v_gene: TRBV7-9
d_gene: NA
j_gene: TRBJ1-6
len: 13
CDR3nt: TGTGCCAGCAGCCTGTCGGGGGATTCACCCCTCCACTTT
CDR3aa: CASSLSGDSPLHF

abundance: NA
v_gene: TRBV15
d_gene: NA
j_gene: TRBJ2-5
len: 16
CDR3nt: TGTGCCACCAGTGGGGATAGGGTCAGGCTAAGGGAGACCCAGTACTTC
CDR3aa: CATSGDRVRLRETQYF

abundance: NA
v_gene: TRBV19
d_gene: TRBD2
j_gene: TRBJ2-1
len: 15
CDR3nt: TGTGCCAGTAGAAAAACTAGCGGGGATGACAATGAGCAGTTCTTC
CDR3aa: CASRKTSGDDNEQFF

abundance: NA
v_gene: TRBV29-1
d_gene: TRBD2
j_gene: TRBJ2-1
len: 15
CDR3nt: TGCAGCGTCCTATTACTAGCGGCGACTTACAATGAGCAGTTCTTC
CDR3aa: CSVLLLAATYNEQFF

abundance: NA
v_gene: TRBV11-3
d_gene: TRBD1
j_gene: TRBJ2-1
len: 16
CDR3nt: TGTGCCAGCAGCCGCCGGACAGGGGGCTTTATCGATGAGCAGTTCTTC
CDR3aa: CASSRRTGGFIDEQFF

abundance: few
v_gene: TRBV2
d_gene: NA
j_gene: TRBJ1-1
len: 15
CDR3nt: TGTGCCAGCACAAAATTCTCACAGGGGAACACTGAAGCTTTCTTT
CDR3aa: CASTKFSQGNTEAFF

abundance: NA
v_gene: TRBV7-2
d_gene: TRBD2
j_gene: TRBJ2-7
len: 15
CDR3nt: TGTGCCAGCAGCTTAGGGCCGGGGGGAACCTACGAGCAGTACTTC
CDR3aa: CASSLGPGGTYEQYF

abundance: NA
v_gene: TRBV28
d_gene: NA
j_gene: TRBJ2-5
len: 12
CDR3nt: TGTGCCAGCACCAATTCGGAAGAGACCCAGTACTTC
CDR3aa: CASTNSEETQYF

abundance: NA
v_gene: TRBV10-2
d_gene: TRBD2
j_gene: TRBJ2-7
len: 13
CDR3nt: TGCGCCAGCAGGGGGACTAGCGGGAGTGGGGAGTACTTC
CDR3aa: CASRGTSGSGEYF